Included here is one TCR beta chain sequence, with context. This entry comes from a study of blood T cells in healthy people across ages. Trimming shortened V by 5 bases and J by 5 bases, and 12 bases separated the two germline ends. The CDR3 is made up of 13 amino acids. The germline V gene encodes CDR1 SGHVS and CDR2 FQNEAQ. Primers used in a second PCR of about 6 to 11 cycles were a sample-barcoded 5' primer and a J-beta primer mix. TCRdb re-analysed the 5' RACE reads in MiXCR, keeping a single row per CDR3 protein. The sample gives hundreds of thousands of distinct CDR3 sequences, about 27% of which show up once; approximately 3.3% is in the top ten. These data were also filed under a second study, of T cells of mothers and their children. That study reports: Reads recorded for TCR beta CDR3 numbered over 9 million per mother and approximately 2.9 million per child. Related mother-child pairs showed slightly higher but non-significant overlap than unrelated pairs.

This TCR derives from a boy aged 2-15 years in good health. The source material was blood. The J gene is TRBJ2-5, the V gene TRBV7-8; D may be TRBD2 (6 bases). The CDR3 DNA is TGTGCCAGCAGCCCCGGGAGAGGCGAGACCCAGTACTTC. It yields the protein CASSPGRGETQYF.